A selection of T cell receptor beta chains follows, all from one sample in a study of cytomegalovirus exposure and HLA in healthy donors. The method was immunoSEQ multiplex PCR; TCRdb's version includes in-frame clones alone and lacks a portion of them. The sample records more than 45,000 clones, about 94% being singletons. Input material: PBMCs. The origin of the receptors is a man younger than 35 in good health and CMV-seronegative. The conserved cysteine and the conserved F or W are not part of the CDR3 here.

j_gene,v_gene,CDR3aa
TRBJ2-2,TRBV20-1,SAAGSGELF
TRBJ1-2,TRBV6-5,ASSQGQGLGYT
TRBJ2-1,TRBV28,ASSYLLFEQF
TRBJ1-1,TRBV7-6,ASSTLDSTEAF
TRBJ1-5,TRBV7-8,ASSLGTGDQPQH
TRBJ2-1,TRBV14,ASSQEPQRGPYNEQF
TRBJ2-7,TRBV11-2,ASSLEGLAGTYEQY
TRBJ2-1,TRBV7-3,ASSLVAGTTYNEQF
TRBJ2-3,TRBV18,ASSPPAGPTQY
TRBJ1-1,TRBV9,ASSPTGLETEAF
TRBJ2-3,TRBV27,ASSADLGTDTQY
TRBJ2-1,TRBV19,ASSIDGSSYNEQF
TRBJ2-3,TRBV7-9,ASSFTILHSGSGTDTQY
TRBJ1-3,TRBV6-1,ASKVGGVSGNTIY
TRBJ1-1,TRBV6-5,ASSRTGKNTEAF
TRBJ1-1,TRBV11-2,ASSLQFNTEAF
TRBJ1-2,TRBV4-3,ASSQDRGNYGYT
TRBJ1-5,TRBV5-1,ASSLEGRTGEPQH
TRBJ1-1,TRBV7-9,ASTIVMNTEAF
TRBJ2-3,TRBV6-5,ASSWDGATADTQY
TRBJ2-5,TRBV6-5,ASSYREGRETQY
TRBJ2-7,TRBV6-1,ASGGGTYEQY
TRBJ2-1,TRBV27,ASSPGTSNPYNEQF
TRBJ2-7,TRBV11-2,ASSLAGSFSYEQY
TRBJ2-3,TRBV7-9,ASSLSIDTQY
TRBJ2-5,TRBV27,ASSFAGNQETQY
TRBJ2-7,TRBV7-6,ASSVGDSATYEQY
TRBJ2-3,TRBV7-9,ASSSPGLAGVSDTQY
TRBJ2-2,TRBV11-2,ASSFPGGGQTGELF
TRBJ2-7,TRBV28,ASRDARGAYEQY
TRBJ1-2,TRBV6-5,ASSRQGRINGYT
TRBJ1-4,TRBV19,ASSITGDTTGEKLF
TRBJ1-3,TRBV7-2,ASSPPGQAGNTIY
TRBJ2-4,TRBV19,ASSMHSGRAKNIQY
TRBJ2-5,TRBV5-4,ASSWGGAAETQY
TRBJ2-7,TRBV7-2,ASSLEVSGISGEQY
TRBJ2-1,TRBV4-3,ASSQDPGGTYNEQF
TRBJ2-2,TRBV7-2,ASSLLDRAGELF
TRBJ2-1,TRBV7-2,ASSLAPSGGLLWQF
TRBJ2-1,TRBV11-3,ASSPHSSGRPYNEQF
TRBJ1-4,TRBV5-1,ASSSTGGGKEKLF
TRBJ1-3,TRBV7-6,ASSLEAGLSSGNTIY
TRBJ2-7,TRBV28,ASRPTGASYEQY
TRBJ2-1,TRBV29-1,RAGSSGVNNEQF
TRBJ1-2,TRBV10-2,ASSDGQVFNYGYT
TRBJ2-1,TRBV5-4,ASSLWLVGDEQF
TRBJ1-2,TRBV29-1,SVVSGLNYGYT
TRBJ2-2,TRBV2,ASRATSGNTGELF
TRBJ1-2,TRBV14,ASSRTGEDYGYT
TRBJ2-3,TRBV7-2,ASSLAGQGKY